This TCR delta chain came from a study of γδ T cells in repeated Plasmodium falciparum infection. TCRdb reprocessed the multiplex PCR reads using CATT. The table has some 100,000 delta-chain clones, more than 1.4% seen once. Remarks on this clone: TCRdb lists the protein of a much larger clone for this DNA, which differs at residue 15, so this is likely a read error; the protein given here is translated from the DNA itself.

Bulk repertoires came from Vgamma9/Vdelta2+ or Vdelta2-negative gammadelta T cells flow-sorted from PBMC. The CDR3 covers 20 residues. V shed 0 bases, J shed 3 bases, and the junction held 19 bases outside the gene matches. The germline V gene has CDR1 TSWWSYY and CDR2 QGS. The V call is TRDV1, the J call TRDJ1, with 7 bases identical to TRDD3. The J gene was missing in TCRdb and was found by matching the end of the DNA to germline. The sample was gamma-delta T cells from blood. This receptor was taken from a pool of human donors (malaria-infected and uninfected, not separated). CDR3 in DNA: TGTGCTCTTGGGGAACTCCCGGGGTTACGACTGGGGATCAACGCCGATAAACTCATCTTT. Protein: CALGELPGLRLGINADKLIF.